Presented here are 30 T cell receptor beta chains from one specimen sequenced in a study of cytomegalovirus exposure and HLA in healthy donors. Primers for the PCR totalled 60 Vbeta and 13 Jbeta. Only in-frame clones appear in the TCRdb table, and some are missing; sequencing was by immunoSEQ multiplex PCR. Of some 85,000 clones in the sample, approximately 84% are singletons; the top ten hold roughly 2.3%. Specimen: PBMCs. These receptors were obtained from a woman aged 45 to 65 in good health and CMV-seronegative.

The gene calls are TRBV5-1 and TRBJ2-2; 7 bases are shared with TRBD1. Germline values: CDR1 SGHRS, CDR2 YFSETQ. V trimming: 2 bases; J trimming: 6 bases; junction bases outside the gene matches: 4. The CDR3 sequence is 14 residues long. This CDR3 reads CASSFGTAAGELFF. In DNA, the CDR3 is TGCGCCAGCAGCTTCGGGACAGCGGCCGGGGAGCTGTTTTTT.

This sequence joins TRBV7-2 and TRBJ2-4; D is unresolved. Germline CDR1 is SGHTA and CDR2 is FQGNSA. The CDR3 has 14 residues. V lost 1 base to trimming and J lost 7 bases, with 11 bases between them. The CDR3 DNA sequence: TGTGCCAGCAGCTTAGAGGCTAGTAAGAACATTCAGTACTTC. Protein: CASSLEASKNIQYF.

The gene calls are TRBV18 and TRBJ1-5; 9 positions agree with TRBD1. There are 16 residues in the CDR3. Germline values: CDR1 KGHSH, CDR2 LQKENI. Germline trimming cut 6 bases from V and 1 base from J; bases unmatched to any gene: 7. The CDR3 DNA reads as TGTGCCAGCTCTCGACAAGGACAGGGGAGCAATCAGCCCCAGCATTTT. This codes for CASSRQGQGSNQPQHF.

The rearrangement joins TRBV4-3 to TRBJ2-1; TRBD2 matches at 12 bases. This CDR3 is built from 16 residues. The germline V gene has CDR1 LGHNA and CDR2 YSLEER. V shed 0 bases and J 7 bases; nucleotides not matched to a gene: 4. This chain's CDR3 is CASSQDATSGGNEQFF. The CDR3 bases are TGCGCCAGCAGCCAAGATGCGACTAGCGGGGGTAATGAGCAGTTCTTC.

J is TRBJ2-2 and V is TRBV11-1; the match to TRBD2 covers 7 bases. Germline V gene lookup returns CDR1 SGHAT and CDR2 FQDESV (reference sequence). CDR3 size: 15 residues. V was pared by 5 bases and J by 6 bases, with 9 bases of the junction left unmatched. CDR3 bases: TGTGCCAGCAGCCCCGGGCGGGCGGGAGCCGGGGAGCTGTTTTTT. Its translation is CASSPGRAGAGELFF.

The rearrangement uses TRBV28 and TRBJ2-3, with 8 positions matching TRBD1. The CDR3 loop spans 20 amino acids. Germline V lookup: CDR1 MDHEN, CDR2 SYDVKM. The J segment lost 2 bases and the V segment lost 1 base, leaving 17 bases of the junction unmatched. DNA for the CDR3: TGTGCCAGCAGTTTATTTACCAGGGGGCATGAAGGAAAGGTCACAGATACGCAGTATTTT. Amino acids: CASSLFTRGHEGKVTDTQYF.

The CDR3 loop reads CASSLGAAGVGAEAFF. The CDR3, as DNA: TGCGCCAGCAGCTTGGGGGCGGCAGGGGTAGGAGCTGAAGCTTTCTTT. The V gene is TRBV5-1, the J gene TRBJ1-1; D may be TRBD1 (6 bases). Trimming pared 0 bases from V and 6 bases from J, leaving 18 bases between. Germline-derived CDR1 and CDR2 are SGHRS and YFSETQ. This CDR3 is built from 16 residues.

V and J are TRBV2 and TRBJ1-5, with TRBD1 matching over 9 bases. The CDR3 has 18 residues. V lost 6 bases to trimming and J lost 0 bases; unmatched junction nucleotides: 12. CDR1 and CDR2 (germline): SNHLY, FYNNEI. The CDR3 loop is CASSQNPGQGYSNQPQHF. The CDR3 DNA sequence: TGTGCCAGCAGCCAAAACCCCGGACAGGGGTATAGCAATCAGCCCCAGCATTTT. Using reference TRBV2 and TRBJ1-5 for the parts outside the CDR3, the full variable domain is EPEVTQTPSHQVTQMGQEVILRCVPISNHLYFYWYRQILGQKVEFLVSFYNNEISEKSEIFDDQFSVERPDGSNFTLKIRSTKLEDSAMYFCASSQNPGQGYSNQPQHFGDGTRLSIL.

V and J are TRBV7-2 and TRBJ2-3; D is possibly TRBD1 (5 bases). CDR1 is SGHTA and CDR2 is FQGNSA in the germline V gene. The CDR3 contains 13 residues. Trimming pared 3 bases from V and 8 bases from J, leaving 12 bases between. CDR3 nucleotide sequence: TGTGCCAGCAGCTTGAAGGGGCCAGTTACGCAGTATTTT. This sequence encodes CASSLKGPVTQYF.

The genes are TRBV30 and TRBJ2-5; D unresolved. This CDR3 has 14 residues. Looked up from germline, CDR1 is GTSNPN and CDR2 is SVGIG (reference sequence). V was shortened by 0 bases and J by 3 bases, with 11 bases between the two germline ends. The CDR3 here is CAWSVLQLEETQYF. CDR3 DNA: TGTGCCTGGAGTGTTTTACAGTTAGAAGAGACCCAGTACTTC.

The CDR3 loop reads CARRRFPKNIQYF. Written as DNA, the CDR3 is TGCGCCAGAAGGAGATTTCCCAAAAACATTCAGTACTTC. The rearrangement joins TRBV5-1 to TRBJ2-4; D ambiguous. The CDR3 loop spans 13 amino acids. Germline V gene sequence: CDR1 SGHRS, CDR2 YFSETQ. Trimming took 8 bases from V and 2 from J, leaving 11 bases between them.

The chain joins TRBV27 to TRBJ2-1, with TRBD2 matching over 11 bases. The germline gives CDR1 MNHEY, CDR2 SMNVEV (reference sequence). V shed 8 bases and J 4 bases; nucleotides not matched to a gene: 4. This CDR3 region has 14 residues. CDR3 in amino acids: CASSGTSGYNEQFF. The CDR3 nucleotides are TGTGCCAGCTCCGGGACTAGCGGATACAATGAGCAGTTCTTC.

The genes are TRBV7-6 and TRBJ2-1, with 7 bases fitting TRBD1. This CDR3 comprises 16 residues. V lost 1 base, J lost 3 bases, and 6 bases stayed unmatched. The germline gives CDR1 SGHVS, CDR2 FNYEAQ. The CDR3 protein is CASSLEGQTRYNEQFF. The CDR3 nucleotides are TGTGCCAGCAGCTTAGAGGGACAGACTCGCTACAATGAGCAGTTCTTC.

The rearrangement links TRBV6-4 to TRBJ2-1; TRBD2 agrees at 8 bases. The CDR3 is 14 residues long. Losses at the gene ends were 4 bases for V and 7 bases for J; bases not matched to a gene: 6. CDR1 is MRHNA, CDR2 SNTAGT, per germline. The CDR3 here is CASSGKAGENEQFF. CDR3 sequence (DNA): TGTGCCAGCAGTGGAAAAGCGGGGGAGAATGAGCAGTTCTTC.

The gene calls are TRBV27 and TRBJ2-7; TRBD2 is a possible D gene (6 bases). CDR3 length: 15 residues. V lost 3 bases to trimming and J lost 0 bases, with 12 bases between them. The germline V gene encodes CDR1 MNHEY and CDR2 SMNVEV (reference sequence). In DNA form, the CDR3 reads TGTGCCAGCAGTTTCTCAGGGAGGAGCTCCTACGAGCAGTACGTC. Translating gives CASSFSGRSSYEQYV.

The chain couples TRBV19 to TRBJ1-5, with unresolved D. The ends were cut back, 6 bases at V and 4 bases at J, with 7 bases in the middle. The CDR3 runs to 12 residues. Germline V lookup: CDR1 LNHDA, CDR2 SQIVND (reference sequence). CDR3 region: CASRAANQPQHF. The CDR3 coding sequence is TGTGCCAGTAGGGCAGCGAATCAGCCCCAGCATTTT.

A few counts support this clone. The CDR3 DNA is TGTGCCAGCACAGAGGGCGCGGATACGCAGTATTTT. The encoded protein is CASTEGADTQYF. This chain uses TRBV6-1 with TRBJ2-3; tentatively, D is TRBD2 (5 bases). V lost 7 bases and J 6 bases, leaving 11 bases between the germline ends. Germline values: CDR1 MNHNS, CDR2 SASEGT. The CDR3 covers 12 residues.

V gene TRBV14 combines with J gene TRBJ1-1, with a tentative D call TRBD1 (5 bases). Per the germline V gene, CDR1 is SGHDN and CDR2 is FVKESK. V was cut by 0 bases and J by 7 bases, with 12 bases left in between. This CDR3 is built from 14 residues. The CDR3 DNA reads as TGTGCCAGCAGCCAAGAGGGCAGGGCGTTTGAAGCTTTCTTT. Translating gives CASSQEGRAFEAFF. The whole variable domain, remainder taken from reference TRBV14 and TRBJ1-1, is EAGVTQFPSHSVIEKGQTVTLRCDPISGHDNLYWYRRVMGKEIKFLLHFVKESKQDESGMPNNRFLAERTGGTYSTLKVQPAELEDSGVYFCASSQEGRAFEAFFGQGTRLTVV.

The chain uses TRBV19 and TRBJ2-5; D uncertain. Deletions cut 4 bases from V and 0 bases from J, with 18 bases between. This CDR3 is 17 amino acids long. Germline loops: CDR1 LNHDA, CDR2 SQIVND (reference sequence). CDR3 bases: TGTGCCAGTAGTACCTACCTTAGCCCAACCAACCAAGAGACCCAGTACTTC. Protein sequence: CASSTYLSPTNQETQYF.

Note on this clone: One junction end does not reproduce the germline sequence, and a read error may be involved. The V call is TRBV7-7, the J call TRBJ2-2; a weak D match, TRBD1 (6 bases). This CDR3 has 15 residues. Looked up from germline, CDR1 is SSHAT and CDR2 is FNYEAQ (reference sequence). The CDR3 sequence is CASSLGSTGGGELFF. CDR3 DNA sequence: TGTGCTAGCAGCTTAGGATCGACAGGAGGCGGGGAGCTGTTTTTT.

This sequence joins TRBV9 and TRBJ2-2; the match to TRBD2 covers 13 bases. The CDR3 is 17 residues long. Per germline, CDR1 SGDLS and CDR2 YYNGEE. V lost 3 bases to trimming and J lost 1 base; unmatched junction nucleotides: 3. The CDR3 loop is CASSARTSGRNTGELFF. DNA of the CDR3: TGTGCCAGCAGCGCCCGGACTAGCGGGAGGAACACCGGGGAGCTGTTTTTT.

This rearrangement joins TRBV6-1 to TRBJ1-2; 9 bases map to TRBD1. The CDR3 has 14 amino acids. From germline, CDR1 is MNHNS and CDR2 SASEGT. The trim removed 4 bases at V and 5 bases at J, leaving 5 bases unmatched. CDR3 coding DNA: TGTGCCAGCAGTGTATGGACAGGGGAATATGGCTACACCTTC. This encodes CASSVWTGEYGYTF.

V usage is TRBV18 and J usage is TRBJ2-3, with 7 bases matching TRBD1. V was clipped by 2 bases and J by 2 bases; unmatched bases: 10. Germline CDR1 and CDR2: KGHSH and LQKENI. The CDR3 has 17 residues. CDR3 sequence reads: CASSPATGQDYTDTQYF. For the CDR3, the DNA is TGTGCCAGCTCACCAGCAACCGGACAGGATTACACAGATACGCAGTATTTT.

Worth noting for this clone: One junction end does not reproduce the germline sequence, and a read error may be involved. The same CDR3 is also encoded by other DNA sequences in this sample. The chain uses TRBV7-6 and TRBJ1-1; 10 nucleotides align to TRBD1. CDR1 SGHVS and CDR2 FNYEAQ come from the germline V gene. This CDR3 spans 15 amino acids. DNA for the CDR3: TGTGCCAGCAGCTTAGCTAGGACAGGGGGAAATGAAGCCTTCTTT. Its protein is CASSLARTGGNEAFF.

V usage is TRBV29-1 and J usage is TRBJ1-1, with D perhaps TRBD1 (6 bases). V was pared by 0 bases and J by 5 bases, with 16 bases between. CDR1 is SQVTM, CDR2 ANQGSEA, per germline. This CDR3 contains 15 residues. CDR3 amino acids: CSVEDLQGRSTEAFF. The CDR3, as DNA: TGCAGCGTTGAAGATCTTCAGGGGCGCTCTACTGAAGCTTTCTTT.

The CDR3 is CASSPDRESYNEQFF. CDR3 sequence (DNA): TGTGCCAGCAGTCCCGACAGGGAATCCTACAATGAGCAGTTCTTC. V is TRBV27 and J is TRBJ2-1, with 7 bases identical to TRBD1. Germline V lookup: CDR1 MNHEY, CDR2 SMNVEV (reference sequence). V lost 5 bases and J lost 1; bases outside the gene matches: 5. The CDR3 contains 15 residues.

The CDR3 here is CASSQNYGQVNTGELFF. The CDR3 nucleotides are TGCGCCAGCAGCCAAAACTACGGACAGGTCAACACCGGGGAGCTGTTTTTT. The chain joins TRBV4-1 to TRBJ2-2; TRBD1 agrees at 7 bases. Germline V lookup: CDR1 MGHRA, CDR2 YSYEKL. V lost 2 bases and J lost 2; bases outside the gene matches: 8. The CDR3 runs 17 residues.

The chain recombines TRBV29-1 with TRBJ1-6; tentative D call: TRBD1 (6 bases). This CDR3 contains 12 residues. Germline CDR1 and CDR2: SQVTM and ANQGSEA. V was pared by 4 bases and J by 10 bases, with 11 bases between. CDR3 DNA: TGCAGCGTTGGGGACACTGGATCACCCCTCCACTTT. Translated, it gives CSVGDTGSPLHF.

V is TRBV27 and J is TRBJ1-1; D might be TRBD1 (5 bases). CDR1 and CDR2 from the germline V gene are MNHEY and SMNVEV (reference sequence). The CDR3 runs 16 residues. Trimming removed 6 bases from V and 0 bases from J, with 17 bases in between. Here the CDR3 reads CASSLGGGRVNTEAFF. The CDR3, as DNA: TGTGCCAGCAGCCTGGGGGGGGGTAGGGTGAACACTGAAGCTTTCTTT.

This clone is labeled large. Within the sample, other DNA sequences also encode this same CDR3. The chain couples TRBV6-6 to TRBJ2-6, with D maybe TRBD2 (5 bases). The CDR3 has 16 amino acids. Germline loops: CDR1 MNHNY, CDR2 SVGAGI (reference sequence). Between the trimmed V and J ends, which lost 2 bases and 2 bases, there was a span of 10 bases. This chain's CDR3 is CASSYRRGTGANVLTF. The CDR3 coding sequence is TGTGCCAGCAGTTACCGTCGGGGTACTGGGGCCAACGTCCTGACTTTC.